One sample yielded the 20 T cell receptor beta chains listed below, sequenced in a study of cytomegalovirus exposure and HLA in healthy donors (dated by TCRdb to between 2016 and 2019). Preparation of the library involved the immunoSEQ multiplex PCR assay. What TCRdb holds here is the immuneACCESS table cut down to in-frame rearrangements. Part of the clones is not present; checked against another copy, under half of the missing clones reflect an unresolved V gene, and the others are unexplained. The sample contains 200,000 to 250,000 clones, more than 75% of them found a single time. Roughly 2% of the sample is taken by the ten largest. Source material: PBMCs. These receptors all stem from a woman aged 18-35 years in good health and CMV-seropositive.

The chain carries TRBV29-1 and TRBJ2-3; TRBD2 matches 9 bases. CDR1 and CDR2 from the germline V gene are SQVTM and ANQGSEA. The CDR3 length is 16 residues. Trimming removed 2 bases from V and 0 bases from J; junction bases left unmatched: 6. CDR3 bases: TGCAGCGTTGAATGGACTAGCGCTTCTAGCACAGATACGCAGTATTTT. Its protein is CSVEWTSASSTDTQYF.

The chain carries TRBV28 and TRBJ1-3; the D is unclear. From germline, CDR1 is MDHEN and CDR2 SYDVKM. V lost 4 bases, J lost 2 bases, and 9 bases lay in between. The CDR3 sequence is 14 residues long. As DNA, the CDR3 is TGTGCCAGCAGTTCGACAACCACTGGAAACACCATATATTTT. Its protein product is CASSSTTTGNTIYF.

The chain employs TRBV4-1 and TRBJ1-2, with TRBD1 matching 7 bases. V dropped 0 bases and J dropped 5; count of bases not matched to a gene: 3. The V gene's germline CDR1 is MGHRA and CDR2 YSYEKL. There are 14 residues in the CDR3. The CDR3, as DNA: TGCGCCAGCAGCCAAGAAAGGACAGGTTATGGCTACACCTTC. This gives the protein CASSQERTGYGYTF.

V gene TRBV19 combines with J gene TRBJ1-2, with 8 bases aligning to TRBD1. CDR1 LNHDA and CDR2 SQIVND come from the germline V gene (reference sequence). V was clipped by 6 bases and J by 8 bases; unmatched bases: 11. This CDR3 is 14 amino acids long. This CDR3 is CASSSLQGVIGYTF. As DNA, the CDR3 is TGTGCCAGTAGCTCACTACAGGGGGTGATCGGCTACACCTTC.

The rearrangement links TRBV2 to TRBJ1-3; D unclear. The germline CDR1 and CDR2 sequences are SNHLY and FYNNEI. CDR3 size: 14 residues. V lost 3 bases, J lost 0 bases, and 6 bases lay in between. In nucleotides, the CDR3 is TGTGCCAGCAGTGATACGAGCTCTGGAAACACCATATATTTT. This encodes CASSDTSSGNTIYF.

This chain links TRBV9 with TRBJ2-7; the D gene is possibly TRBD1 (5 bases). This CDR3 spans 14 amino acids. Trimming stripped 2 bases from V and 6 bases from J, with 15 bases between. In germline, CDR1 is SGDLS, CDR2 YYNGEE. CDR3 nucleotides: TGTGCCAGCAGCGTCCTGGGGCAGGGTTCCGAGCAGTACTTC. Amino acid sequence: CASSVLGQGSEQYF.

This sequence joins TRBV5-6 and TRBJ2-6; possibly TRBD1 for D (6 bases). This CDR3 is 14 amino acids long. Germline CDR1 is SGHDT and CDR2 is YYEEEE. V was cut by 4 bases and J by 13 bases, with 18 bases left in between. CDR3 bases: TGTGCCAGCAGCGCTCCGGGACAATATTGGGTCCTGACTTTC. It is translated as CASSAPGQYWVLTF.

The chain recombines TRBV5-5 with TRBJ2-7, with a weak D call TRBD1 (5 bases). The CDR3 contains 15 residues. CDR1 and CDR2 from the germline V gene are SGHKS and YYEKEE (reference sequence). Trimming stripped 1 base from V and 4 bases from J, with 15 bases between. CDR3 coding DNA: TGTGCCAGCAGCTTGCGTTGGGCAGGGAAGTACGAGCAGTACTTC. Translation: CASSLRWAGKYEQYF.

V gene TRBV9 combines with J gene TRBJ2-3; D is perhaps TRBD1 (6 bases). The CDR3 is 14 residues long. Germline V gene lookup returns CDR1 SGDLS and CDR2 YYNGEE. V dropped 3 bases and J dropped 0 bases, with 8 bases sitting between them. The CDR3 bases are TGTGCCAGCAGCGACAGGGAGAGCACAGATACGCAGTATTTT. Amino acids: CASSDRESTDTQYF.

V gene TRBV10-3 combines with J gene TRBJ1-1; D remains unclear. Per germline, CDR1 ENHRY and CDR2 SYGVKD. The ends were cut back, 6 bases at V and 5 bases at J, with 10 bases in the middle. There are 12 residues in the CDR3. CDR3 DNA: TGTGCCATCAGGGTAAGCGGGACTGAAGCTTTCTTT. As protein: CAIRVSGTEAFF.

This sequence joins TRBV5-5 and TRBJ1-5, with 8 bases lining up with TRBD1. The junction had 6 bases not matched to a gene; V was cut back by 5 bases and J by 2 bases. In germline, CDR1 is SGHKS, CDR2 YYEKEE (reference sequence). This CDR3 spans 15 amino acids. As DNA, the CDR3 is TGTGCCAGCAGTCGTGACAGGGGAGGCAATCAGCCCCAGCATTTT. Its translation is CASSRDRGGNQPQHF.

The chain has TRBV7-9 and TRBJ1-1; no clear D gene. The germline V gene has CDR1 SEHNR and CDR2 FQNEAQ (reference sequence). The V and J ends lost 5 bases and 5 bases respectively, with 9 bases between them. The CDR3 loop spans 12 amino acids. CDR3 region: CASSERGTEAFF. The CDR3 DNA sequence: TGTGCCAGCAGCGAAAGAGGTACTGAAGCTTTCTTT.

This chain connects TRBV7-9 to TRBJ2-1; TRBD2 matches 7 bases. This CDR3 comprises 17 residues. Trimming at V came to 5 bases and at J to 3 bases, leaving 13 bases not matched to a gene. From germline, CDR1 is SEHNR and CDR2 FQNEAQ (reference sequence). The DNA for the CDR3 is TGTGCCAGCAGCCCAAAGCGGCCTAGCGGAAACTACAATGAGCAGTTCTTC. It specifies CASSPKRPSGNYNEQFF.

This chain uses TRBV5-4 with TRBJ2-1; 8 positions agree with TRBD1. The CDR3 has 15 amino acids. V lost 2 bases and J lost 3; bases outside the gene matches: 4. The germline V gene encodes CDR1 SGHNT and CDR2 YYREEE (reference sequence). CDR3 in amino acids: CASSLADRVYNEQFF. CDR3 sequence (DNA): TGTGCCAGCAGCTTAGCGGACAGGGTCTACAATGAGCAGTTCTTC. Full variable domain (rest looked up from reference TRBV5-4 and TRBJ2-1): ETGVTQSPTHLIKTRGQQVTLRCSSQSGHNTVSWYQQALGQGPQFIFQYYREEENGRGNFPPRFSGLQFPNYSSELNVNALELDDSALYLCASSLADRVYNEQFFGPGTRLTVL.

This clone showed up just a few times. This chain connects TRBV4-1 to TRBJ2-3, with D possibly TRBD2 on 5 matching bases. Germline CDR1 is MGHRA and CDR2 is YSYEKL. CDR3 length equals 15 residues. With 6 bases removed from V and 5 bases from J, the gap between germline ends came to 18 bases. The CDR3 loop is CASRGARSRGDTQYF. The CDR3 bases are TGCGCCAGCAGGGGAGCAAGGTCGCGTGGAGATACGCAGTATTTT.

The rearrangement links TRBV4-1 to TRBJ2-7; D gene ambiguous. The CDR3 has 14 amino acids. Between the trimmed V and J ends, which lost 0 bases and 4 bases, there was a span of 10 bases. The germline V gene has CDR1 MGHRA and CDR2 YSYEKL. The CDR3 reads CASSQDATLYEQYF. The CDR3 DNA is TGCGCCAGCAGCCAAGATGCGACTCTATACGAGCAGTACTTC.

CDR3 sequence reads: CASSYEPSGLASFF. CDR3 DNA: TGTGCCAGCAGTTACGAACCGAGCGGACTGGCGTCTTTCTTT. This rearrangement joins TRBV6-5 to TRBJ1-1; D remains unclear. CDR1 MNHEY and CDR2 SVGAGI come from the germline V gene. The V end was cut by 2 bases, the J end by 12 bases, with 19 bases between. The CDR3 consists of 14 residues.

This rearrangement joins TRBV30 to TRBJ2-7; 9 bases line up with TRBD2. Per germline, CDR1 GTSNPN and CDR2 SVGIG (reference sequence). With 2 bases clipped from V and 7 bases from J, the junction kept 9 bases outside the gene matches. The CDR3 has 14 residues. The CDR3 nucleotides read TGTGCCTGGAGTATAGCGGGAGTCCTGAGGGAGCAGTACTTC. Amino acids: CAWSIAGVLREQYF.

CDR3 in DNA: TGTGCCAGCAGTTACCGCGAGGGAATTGAAGCTTTCTTT. This encodes CASSYREGIEAFF. This sequence joins TRBV6-5 and TRBJ1-1; D unresolved. Trimming took off 2 bases at V and 7 bases at J, with 11 bases between the two ends. There are 13 residues in the CDR3. Germline V gene sequence: CDR1 MNHEY, CDR2 SVGAGI.

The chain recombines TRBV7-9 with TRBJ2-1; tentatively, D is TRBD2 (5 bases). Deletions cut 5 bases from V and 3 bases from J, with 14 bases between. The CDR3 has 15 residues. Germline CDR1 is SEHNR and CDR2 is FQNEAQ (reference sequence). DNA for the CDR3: TGTGCCAGCAGCCCCCGAGCGGAGCGCTACAATGAGCAGTTCTTC. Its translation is CASSPRAERYNEQFF.